The rows below give T cell receptor beta chains drawn from one sample of a study of neurological immune-mediated disorders. TCRdb processed the 5' RACE reads anew with MiXCR; each CDR3 protein has one entry. The sample contains 95,000 to 150,000 distinct CDR3 sequences, more than 2.5% of which appear only once. Source material: PBMCs. All receptors derive from a woman in her 30s with multiple sclerosis. CDR3s include the opening cysteine and the closing phenylalanine or tryptophan. Fields, in order: CDR3 protein, CDR3 DNA, clone size, D gene, J gene, CDR3 length, V gene. D genes are given only for firm matches. Clone size appears in some rows only: once, few, many, or a class for an expanded clone.

CDR3aa: CASSPRGLGNTIYF
CDR3nt: TGTGCCAGCAGCCCCAGGGGGCTCGGAAACACCATATATTTT
abundance: many
d_gene: TRBD1
j_gene: TRBJ1-3
len: 14
v_gene: TRBV7-6

CDR3aa: CASSSDRDVLQPQHF
CDR3nt: TGTGCCAGCAGCTCAGACAGGGACGTGCTTCAGCCCCAGCATTTT
abundance: many
d_gene: TRBD1
j_gene: TRBJ1-5
len: 15
v_gene: TRBV6-2/TRBV6-3

CDR3aa: CASRGQGGGQPQHF
CDR3nt: TGTGCCAGCAGGGGACAGGGAGGAGGTCAGCCCCAGCATTTT
abundance: many
d_gene: TRBD1
j_gene: TRBJ1-5
len: 14
v_gene: TRBV6-5

CDR3aa: CASSFGPLYEQYF
CDR3nt: TGTGCCAGCAGCTTCGGGCCGCTCTACGAGCAGTACTTC
abundance: many
d_gene: NA
j_gene: TRBJ2-7
len: 13
v_gene: TRBV7-2

CDR3aa: CASSLRRVNSYEQYF
CDR3nt: TGTGCCAGCAGCTTAAGAAGGGTAAATTCCTACGAGCAGTACTTC
abundance: many
d_gene: NA
j_gene: TRBJ2-7
len: 15
v_gene: TRBV7-8

CDR3aa: CASSLDPSGRGNEQFF
CDR3nt: TGCGCCAGCAGCTTGGATCCTAGCGGGAGGGGGAATGAGCAGTTCTTC
abundance: many
d_gene: TRBD2
j_gene: TRBJ2-1
len: 16
v_gene: TRBV5-1

CDR3aa: CASSPIRGPATGELFF
CDR3nt: TGTGCCAGCAGCCCCATCAGGGGGCCGGCCACCGGGGAGCTGTTTTTT
abundance: many
d_gene: TRBD1
j_gene: TRBJ2-2
len: 16
v_gene: TRBV11-2

CDR3aa: CASSLGYEQFF
CDR3nt: TGTGCCAGCAGTTTGGGGTATGAGCAGTTCTTC
abundance: many
d_gene: NA
j_gene: TRBJ2-1
len: 11
v_gene: TRBV27

CDR3aa: CASSFFSGEETQYF
CDR3nt: TGCGCCAGCAGCTTCTTTAGCGGGGAAGAGACCCAGTACTTC
abundance: NA
d_gene: TRBD2
j_gene: TRBJ2-5
len: 14
v_gene: TRBV5-1

CDR3aa: CASSDPRTGKRETQYF
CDR3nt: TGTGCCAGCAGTGACCCCCGGACAGGGAAGAGAGAGACCCAGTACTTC
abundance: many
d_gene: TRBD1
j_gene: TRBJ2-5
len: 16
v_gene: TRBV25-1

CDR3aa: CASSLSGVQPLHF
CDR3nt: TGTGCCAGCAGTTTATCCGGCGTCCAACCCCTCCACTTT
abundance: many
d_gene: NA
j_gene: TRBJ1-6
len: 13
v_gene: TRBV12-3/TRBV12-4

CDR3aa: CASRGTSTDTQYF
CDR3nt: TGTGCCAGCAGGGGGACTAGTACAGATACGCAGTATTTT
abundance: NA
d_gene: TRBD2
j_gene: TRBJ2-3
len: 13
v_gene: TRBV7-2

CDR3aa: CASSAGAPGGYTF
CDR3nt: TGCGCCAGCAGCGCAGGGGCCCCGGGTGGCTACACCTTC
abundance: many
d_gene: NA
j_gene: TRBJ1-2
len: 13
v_gene: TRBV5-1

CDR3aa: CASSPGPQNTEAFF
CDR3nt: TGTGCCAGCTCACCGGGACCGCAGAACACTGAAGCTTTCTTT
abundance: once
d_gene: NA
j_gene: TRBJ1-1
len: 14
v_gene: TRBV18

CDR3aa: CASSPGQGDQPQHF
CDR3nt: TGTGCCAGCAGCCCAGGACAGGGTGATCAGCCCCAGCATTTT
abundance: NA
d_gene: TRBD1
j_gene: TRBJ1-5
len: 14
v_gene: TRBV28

CDR3aa: CAISRETGRNSPLHF
CDR3nt: TGTGCCATCAGTCGGGAGACAGGGAGGAATTCACCCCTCCACTTT
abundance: many
d_gene: TRBD1
j_gene: TRBJ1-6
len: 15
v_gene: TRBV10-3

CDR3aa: CASSPGQGGTEAFF
CDR3nt: TGCGCCAGCAGCCCCGGCCAGGGTGGTACTGAAGCTTTCTTT
abundance: many
d_gene: NA
j_gene: TRBJ1-1
len: 14
v_gene: TRBV4-3

CDR3aa: CSAEGAGGGGYTF
CDR3nt: TGCAGTGCCGAAGGGGCAGGTGGGGGGGGCTACACCTTC
abundance: many
d_gene: NA
j_gene: TRBJ1-2
len: 13
v_gene: TRBV20-1

CDR3aa: CASSYSNGNLVYEQYF
CDR3nt: TGTGCCAGCAGTTACTCGAATGGGAACTTGGTCTACGAGCAGTACTTC
abundance: many
d_gene: NA
j_gene: TRBJ2-7
len: 16
v_gene: TRBV6-5

CDR3aa: CASRQGARPPMNTEAFF
CDR3nt: TGTGCCAGCCGACAGGGGGCCCGTCCACCCATGAACACTGAAGCTTTCTTT
abundance: many
d_gene: TRBD1
j_gene: TRBJ1-1
len: 17
v_gene: TRBV7-2

CDR3aa: CASSLYGTPYEQYF
CDR3nt: TGTGCCAGCAGCTTGTATGGGACACCTTACGAGCAGTACTTC
abundance: NA
d_gene: NA
j_gene: TRBJ2-7
len: 14
v_gene: TRBV5-6

CDR3aa: CASSSTVRGLNTEAFF
CDR3nt: TGCGCCAGCAGCTCTACAGTGCGGGGATTGAACACTGAAGCTTTCTTT
abundance: many
d_gene: NA
j_gene: TRBJ1-1
len: 16
v_gene: TRBV5-1

CDR3aa: CASSATDRGNTEAFF
CDR3nt: TGTGCCAGCAGCGCCACCGACAGGGGGAACACTGAAGCTTTCTTT
abundance: many
d_gene: TRBD1
j_gene: TRBJ1-1
len: 15
v_gene: TRBV7-2

CDR3aa: CSARDLETGPYEQYF
CDR3nt: TGCAGTGCTAGAGATCTTGAGACAGGGCCCTACGAGCAGTACTTC
abundance: many
d_gene: TRBD1
j_gene: TRBJ2-7
len: 15
v_gene: TRBV20-1

CDR3aa: CSARVNVVAQYF
CDR3nt: TGCAGTGCTAGAGTAAACGTCGTAGCGCAGTACTTC
abundance: NA
d_gene: NA
j_gene: TRBJ2-7
len: 12
v_gene: TRBV20-1